This T cell receptor beta chain was retrieved from a study of blood T cell repertoires in COVID-19. For the study at large: Acute-phase and convalescent COVID-19 samples originated in the United States, Italy and Spain. PBMCs, B-cell-depleted T cells, or T cells were the source of the cDNA or gDNA that made up the material.

The CDR3 runs 13 residues. The ends were cut back, 5 bases at V and 6 bases at J, with 11 bases in the middle. Looked up from germline, CDR1 is LNHDA and CDR2 is SQIVND (reference sequence). In the original workflow: Using reference gene primer amplification, nucleated cell counts were estimated. Some clones are missing from TCRdb's copy, which holds only in-frame ones; the method was immunoSEQ multiplex PCR. V and J calls plus clone size are reproduced from that table; the DNA served to infer D and trimming. The table shows some 190,000 clones, with around nine tenths occurring only once. The clonotype comes from a woman aged 40 to 50 who had recovered from COVID-19. Sequencing was performed on peripheral blood. The V gene is TRBV19, the J gene TRBJ2-1; D not resolved. DNA of the CDR3: TGTGCCAGTAGTCCTCGACTTGGCAATGAGCAGTTCTTC. Translation: CASSPRLGNEQFF.